These 11 T cell receptor beta chains originate from one sample sequenced in a study of OX40 agonist ivuxolimab in advanced cancers. The repertoire was sequenced with immunoSEQ multiplex PCR; TCRdb's copy has only in-frame clones and lacks some. In the table there are roughly 70,000 clones, about four fifths of which are singletons. Sample: CD4+ or CD8+ T cells sorted from blood, taken in a trial of the OX40 agonist ivuxolimab. The receptor set was obtained from an adult with an advanced solid tumor such as melanoma, head and neck, liver or kidney cancer.

The V and J genes are TRBV10-1 and TRBJ2-3, with 10 bases identical to TRBD1. The germline gives CDR1 WNHNN, CDR2 SYGVQD (reference sequence). CDR3 length: 15 amino acids. V trimming: 0 bases; J trimming: 4 bases; junction bases outside the gene matches: 1. CDR3 bases: TGCGCCAGCAGTGAGTCGGGACAGGGGTCAGATACGCAGTATTTT. Its translation is CASSESGQGSDTQYF.

The chain uses TRBV29-1 and TRBJ1-1, with TRBD1 matching over 7 bases. The germline V gene encodes CDR1 SQVTM and CDR2 ANQGSEA. The CDR3 contains 11 residues. The ends lost 7 bases at V and 6 bases at J; junction bases unmatched: 5. The CDR3 DNA is TGCAGCGGAAGGGACAGATCTGAAGCTTTCTTT. This translates into CSGRDRSEAFF.

This chain joins TRBV10-3 and TRBJ2-2; D gene uncertain. Germline V gene lookup returns CDR1 ENHRY and CDR2 SYGVKD. Trimming pared 4 bases from V and 7 bases from J, leaving 16 bases between. CDR3 length: 15 amino acids. The CDR3 DNA follows: TGTGCCATCAGTGCAGGAACCACGTCCGGCGGGGAGCTGTTTTTT. Translated, it gives CAISAGTTSGGELFF.

This clone was observed once. The V gene is TRBV4-1, the J gene TRBJ2-5; 7 bases agree with TRBD2. V dropped 1 base and J dropped 5; count of bases not matched to a gene: 7. Germline loops: CDR1 MGHRA, CDR2 YSYEKL. The CDR3 length is 15 residues. Written as DNA, the CDR3 is TGCGCCAGCAGCCAAGGTCGACTAGCTACGGAGACCCAGTACTTC. Encoded protein: CASSQGRLATETQYF.

This clone was counted a few times. The chain couples TRBV29-1 to TRBJ2-7; possibly TRBD2 for D (7 bases). Germline V gene sequence: CDR1 SQVTM, CDR2 ANQGSEA. CDR3 length equals 14 residues. Trimming removed 6 bases from V and 4 bases from J, with 19 bases in between. The CDR3 DNA is TGCAGCGTCAAAGGGGGGGTTGGAGGGTACGAGCAGTACTTC. Its translation: CSVKGGVGGYEQYF.

Points on this clone: This sample also contains other DNA sequences that code for the same CDR3. J is TRBJ2-3 and V is TRBV5-1; D is undetermined. The CDR3 consists of 13 residues. Germline V gene lookup returns CDR1 SGHRS and CDR2 YFSETQ. V was clipped by 3 bases and J by 0 bases, with 5 bases between them. The CDR3 here is CASSSGSTDTQYF. The CDR3 DNA follows: TGCGCCAGCAGCTCCGGGAGCACAGATACGCAGTATTTT.

The J gene is TRBJ1-1, the V gene TRBV9, with TRBD1 as a possible D gene (5 bases). This CDR3 has 15 residues. Germline lookup yields CDR1 SGDLS and CDR2 YYNGEE. V was cut by 4 bases and J by 2 bases, with 15 bases left in between. This CDR3 is CASSLGRQLNTEAFF. The CDR3 region has the DNA TGTGCCAGCAGCCTGGGGAGACAGCTTAACACTGAAGCTTTCTTT. Full variable domain (rest looked up from reference TRBV9 and TRBJ1-1): DSGVTQTPKHLITATGQRVTLRCSPRSGDLSVYWYQQSLDQGLQFLIQYYNGEERAKGNILERFSAQQFPDLHSELNLSSLELGDSALYFCASSLGRQLNTEAFFGQGTRLTVV.

The gene calls are TRBV6-6 and TRBJ2-7, with a possible D match to TRBD1 (6 bases). The CDR3 is 12 amino acids. The germline V gene encodes CDR1 MNHNY and CDR2 SVGAGI (reference sequence). V was trimmed by 5 bases and J by 3 bases, leaving 8 bases between them. The CDR3: CASSQQGYEQYF. Here the CDR3 DNA reads TGTGCCAGCAGTCAACAGGGCTACGAGCAGTACTTC.

In this sample, this clone turned up once. The chain links TRBV14 to TRBJ1-6; D ambiguous. Trimming took 3 bases from V and 3 from J, leaving 15 bases between them. Germline loops: CDR1 SGHDN, CDR2 FVKESK. The CDR3 length is 17 residues. In DNA form, the CDR3 reads TGTGCCAGCAGCCACCTCCACCGGTGGAACTATAATTCACCCCTCCACTTT. It translates to CASSHLHRWNYNSPLHF.

The chain is built from TRBV5-6 and TRBJ1-3; no definite D call. Trimming removed 4 bases from V and 3 bases from J, with 11 bases in between. This CDR3 contains 14 residues. Germline loops: CDR1 SGHDT, CDR2 YYEEEE. CDR3 nucleotides: TGTGCCAGCAGCGGTTATGGGGTTGGAAACACCATATATTTT. Its protein product is CASSGYGVGNTIYF.

Only a few counts were recorded for this clone. This chain joins TRBV23-1 and TRBJ1-1; a weak D match, TRBD1 (5 bases). Being an ORF, TRBV23-1 has a function that is uncertain. The CDR3 is made up of 13 amino acids. V dropped 6 bases and J dropped 8 bases, with 16 bases sitting between them. The CDR3 DNA sequence: TGCGCCAGCAGCCAACTCGGGCGGGGCGAAGCTTTCTTT. This encodes CASSQLGRGEAFF.